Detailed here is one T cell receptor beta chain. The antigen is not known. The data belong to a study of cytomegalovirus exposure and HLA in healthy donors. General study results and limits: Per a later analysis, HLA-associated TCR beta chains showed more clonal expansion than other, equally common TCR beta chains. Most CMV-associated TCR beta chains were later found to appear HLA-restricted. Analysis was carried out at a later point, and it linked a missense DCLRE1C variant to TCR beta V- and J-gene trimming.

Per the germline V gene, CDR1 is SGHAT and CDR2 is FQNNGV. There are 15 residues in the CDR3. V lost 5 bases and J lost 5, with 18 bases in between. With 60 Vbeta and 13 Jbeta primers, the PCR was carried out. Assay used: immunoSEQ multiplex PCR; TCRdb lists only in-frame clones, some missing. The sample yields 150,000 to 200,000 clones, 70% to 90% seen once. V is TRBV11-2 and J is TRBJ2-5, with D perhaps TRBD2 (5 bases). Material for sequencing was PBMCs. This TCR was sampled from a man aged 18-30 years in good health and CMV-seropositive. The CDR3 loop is CASSVMALAGETQYF. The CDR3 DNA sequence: TGTGCCAGCAGCGTAATGGCCCTAGCTGGGGAGACCCAGTACTTC.